This TCR beta chain was retrieved from a study of T-cell memory formation after mild COVID-19. MiXCR, run by TCRdb on the 5' RACE reads, gives a single entry per CDR3 protein. The sample consists of 250,000 to 300,000 distinct CDR3 sequences, around a sixth of them appearing once. V was cut by 5 bases and J by 1 base, with 9 bases left in between. The CDR3 covers 13 residues. Germline V gene lookup returns CDR1 DFQATT and CDR2 SNEGSKA (reference sequence). The chain carries TRBV20-1 and TRBJ1-5; D might be TRBD1 (6 bases). The source material was PBMCs or a T cell subset sorted from them (not recorded which). The source of this sequence is a man aged 18 to 30 who had mild COVID-19 (a few samples of this study predate the infection). Cell type and time point are not known. CDR3 sequence reads: CSAYRDSNQPQHF. Written as DNA, the CDR3 is TGCAGTGCTTACAGGGACAGCAATCAGCCCCAGCATTTT.